The rows below give T cell receptor beta chains drawn from one sample of a study of cytomegalovirus exposure and HLA in healthy donors. Produced via immunoSEQ multiplex PCR; TCRdb's table is partial and in-frame only. In total, the table holds approximately 150,000 clones. Sequencing was performed on PBMCs. Receptors were obtained from a woman between 40 and 50 years old in good health and CMV-seronegative. CDR3s include the opening cysteine and the closing phenylalanine or tryptophan. D genes are given only for firm matches.

J gene	V gene	D gene	CDR3 protein	CDR3 DNA
TRBJ2-2	TRBV7-2	.	CASSPQGGTGELFF	TGTGCCAGCAGCCCCCAGGGGGGAACCGGGGAGCTGTTTTTT
TRBJ2-7	TRBV6-5	TRBD1	CASSRTGGGEQYF	TGTGCCAGCAGTCGGACAGGGGGCGGCGAGCAGTACTTC
TRBJ1-2	TRBV7-3	TRBD1	CASSLTGGEGYGYTF	TGTGCCAGCAGCCTAACAGGGGGAGAGGGCTATGGCTACACCTTC
TRBJ2-5	TRBV29-1	.	CSVVPMDSDQETQYF	TGCAGCGTTGTCCCAATGGACAGTGACCAAGAGACCCAGTACTTC
TRBJ1-2	TRBV27	TRBD1	CASSRGGYYGYTF	TGTGCCAGCAGTCGAGGGGGCTACTATGGCTACACCTTC
TRBJ2-1	TRBV6-5	.	CASMGHNEQFF	TGTGCCAGCATGGGGCACAATGAGCAGTTCTTC
TRBJ2-4	TRBV7-8	.	CASSPRDFKNIQYF	TGTGCCAGCAGCCCGAGGGATTTTAAAAACATTCAGTACTTC
TRBJ1-2	TRBV2	.	CASTEQTANYGYTF	TGTGCCAGCACTGAACAGACAGCTAACTATGGCTACACCTTC
TRBJ2-3	TRBV2	.	CASRSQGSTDTQYF	TGTGCCAGCCGGAGTCAGGGTAGCACAGATACGCAGTATTTT
TRBJ2-2	TRBV2	TRBD1	CASIEEGALTGELFF	TGTGCCAGCATCGAAGAGGGGGCGCTCACCGGGGAGCTGTTTTTT
TRBJ2-3	TRBV6-6	TRBD1	CASSYSGDRVTDTQYF	TGTGCCAGCAGTTACTCGGGGGACAGGGTCACAGATACGCAGTATTTT
TRBJ1-2	TRBV6-4	.	CASSDWDTGYTF	TGTGCCAGCAGTGACTGGGACACTGGCTACACCTTC
TRBJ2-3	TRBV7-2	.	CASSLGLRGPISTDTQYF	TGTGCCAGCAGCTTAGGTTTGCGGGGGCCAATAAGCACAGATACGCAGTATTTT
TRBJ1-3	TRBV6-4	.	CASSADDSSGNTIYF	TGTGCCAGCAGTGCCGATGACTCCTCTGGAAACACCATATATTTT
TRBJ2-1	TRBV5-1	.	CASSLGQVSSYNEQFF	TGCGCCAGCAGCCTTGGTCAGGTTAGCTCCTACAATGAGCAGTTCTTC
TRBJ2-5	TRBV10-2	.	CASSFGVARETQYF	TGCGCCAGCAGCTTCGGCGTAGCCCGGGAGACCCAGTACTTC
TRBJ2-3	TRBV5-1	TRBD1	CASSSITTGGTDTQYF	TGCGCCAGCAGCTCAATAACGACAGGGGGCACAGATACGCAGTATTTT
TRBJ2-6	TRBV7-2	TRBD2	CASSLRRGGVQANVLTF	TGTGCCAGCAGCTTAAGGCGGGGGGGTGTGCAGGCCAACGTCCTGACTTTC
TRBJ2-7	TRBV27	.	CASSLSRGVEQYF	TGTGCCAGCAGTTTATCCAGGGGGGTCGAGCAGTACTTC
TRBJ2-2	TRBV11-2	TRBD1	CASSQGQFANTGELFF	TGTGCCAGCAGCCAGGGACAGTTCGCGAACACCGGGGAGCTGTTTTTT
TRBJ1-2	TRBV15	TRBD1	CATSRGGTGYGYTF	TGTGCCACCAGCAGAGGAGGGACAGGGTATGGCTACACCTTC
TRBJ2-5	TRBV7-9	.	CASSRWVRVDQETQYF	TGTGCCAGCAGCCGATGGGTCAGGGTGGACCAAGAGACCCAGTACTTC
TRBJ1-1	TRBV7-2	.	CASSLRGEAFF	TGTGCCAGCAGCTTAAGGGGTGAAGCTTTCTTT
TRBJ1-1	TRBV2	TRBD1	CASSLQGMNTEAFF	TGTGCCAGCAGTTTACAGGGGATGAACACTGAAGCTTTCTTT
TRBJ2-1	TRBV29-1	.	CSVQALSSYNEQFF	TGCAGCGTCCAGGCCTTGAGCTCCTACAATGAGCAGTTCTTC
TRBJ1-1	TRBV19	.	CASSIGQVVNTEAFF	TGTGCCAGTAGTATAGGCCAGGTAGTGAACACTGAAGCTTTCTTT
TRBJ1-2	TRBV19	.	CASSQQGASYGYTF	TGTGCCAGTAGCCAACAGGGAGCGAGCTATGGCTACACCTTC
TRBJ2-2	TRBV27	TRBD1	CASSLFLGQGADTGELFF	TGTGCCAGCAGTTTATTTTTGGGACAGGGGGCGGACACCGGGGAGCTGTTTTTT
TRBJ1-1	TRBV4-1	.	CASSQGPRDTEAFF	TGCGCCAGCAGCCAGGGTCCGAGGGACACTGAAGCTTTCTTT
TRBJ2-3	TRBV6-1	.	CASSDNTAGARTQYF	TGTGCCAGCAGTGATAATACGGCGGGGGCCCGTACGCAGTATTTT
TRBJ1-1	TRBV4-3	TRBD1	CASSQAEGANTEAFF	TGCGCCAGCAGCCAAGCAGAGGGGGCGAACACTGAAGCTTTCTTT
TRBJ2-2	TRBV7-9	.	CASSLISAWRNTGELFF	TGTGCCAGCAGCTTAATCTCGGCATGGAGGAACACCGGGGAGCTGTTTTTT
TRBJ1-5	TRBV7-2	.	CASSTDYQPQHF	TGTGCCAGCAGCACAGATTATCAGCCCCAGCATTTT
TRBJ1-1	TRBV19	.	CASTEDTEAFF	TGTGCCAGTACCGAGGACACTGAAGCTTTCTTT
TRBJ1-2	TRBV4-1	.	CASSQVRGSSGYTF	TGCGCCAGCAGCCAAGTCAGGGGATCGTCTGGCTACACCTTC
TRBJ2-5	TRBV15	TRBD1	CATSRPTGAGETQYF	TGTGCCACCAGCAGACCAACAGGGGCTGGAGAGACCCAGTACTTC
TRBJ1-1	TRBV28	TRBD1	CASSLGTGFPEAFF	TGTGCCAGCAGTTTAGGGACAGGGTTCCCTGAAGCTTTCTTT
TRBJ1-6	TRBV28	TRBD1	CASTPGQGAPRRVRSPLHF	TGTGCCAGCACCCCCGGGCAGGGGGCCCCGCGACGGGTGCGATCACCCCTCCACTTT
TRBJ2-1	TRBV4-2	TRBD2	CASSQVASGGLSSYNEQFF	TGTGCCAGCAGCCAAGTAGCCAGCGGGGGCCTCAGCTCCTACAATGAGCAGTTCTTC
TRBJ2-1	TRBV6-1	TRBD1	CASSEVPQGAYNEQFF	TGTGCCAGCAGTGAAGTTCCGCAGGGGGCATACAATGAGCAGTTCTTC
TRBJ2-2	TRBV5-6	TRBD1	CASSRLGQANTGELFF	TGTGCCAGCAGCCGCCTGGGACAGGCGAACACCGGGGAGCTGTTTTTT
TRBJ1-6	TRBV30	.	CAWSGTRGEDSPLHF	TGTGCCTGGAGTGGGACTCGGGGGGAAGATTCACCCCTCCACTTT
TRBJ2-1	TRBV6-5	.	CASSYSRYNEQFF	TGTGCCAGCAGTTACTCCAGGTACAATGAGCAGTTCTTC
TRBJ2-4	TRBV18	.	CASSPSMIEAKNIQYF	TGTGCCAGCTCACCAAGTATGATAGAAGCCAAAAACATTCAGTACTTC
TRBJ1-1	TRBV6-6	.	CASSYSRREKAFF	TGTGCCAGCAGTTACTCACGCAGGGAAAAAGCTTTCTTT
TRBJ1-6	TRBV4-3	.	CASSQEDSNSPLHF	TGCGCCAGCAGCCAAGAGGACAGCAATTCACCCCTCCACTTT
TRBJ2-3	TRBV27	.	CASSLGGDTQYF	TGTGCCAGCAGTTTGGGGGGAGATACGCAGTATTTT
TRBJ2-3	TRBV7-2	TRBD2	CASSSGLATDTQYF	TGTGCCAGCAGCTCGGGACTAGCGACAGATACGCAGTATTTT
TRBJ1-5	TRBV28	TRBD1	CASSPGGLQPQHF	TGTGCCAGCAGCCCAGGGGGCCTTCAGCCCCAGCATTTT
TRBJ2-5	TRBV19	TRBD2	CASSSLAGGQETQYF	TGTGCCAGTAGTTCACTAGCGGGGGGGCAAGAGACCCAGTACTTC
TRBJ1-1	TRBV20-1	.	CSAQGPTEAFF	TGCAGTGCGCAGGGTCCCACTGAAGCTTTCTTT
TRBJ1-1	TRBV6-5	TRBD1	CASRYRDRGLNTEAFF	TGTGCCAGCAGGTACCGGGACAGGGGATTAAACACTGAAGCTTTCTTT
TRBJ1-1	TRBV5-3	.	CARSFLTGGTEAFF	TGTGCCAGAAGCTTTCTGACAGGAGGAACTGAAGCTTTCTTT
TRBJ2-7	TRBV4-2	TRBD1	CASSPGQGNYEQYF	TGTGCCAGCAGCCCGGGACAGGGGAACTACGAGCAGTACTTC
TRBJ1-5	TRBV4-2	.	CASSQDLVLGSQPQHF	TGTGCCAGCAGCCAAGATCTGGTCTTGGGCTCTCAGCCCCAGCATTTT